Presented here are 9 T cell receptor beta chains from one specimen sequenced in a study of T-cell memory formation after mild COVID-19. Via MiXCR, TCRdb re-called the 5' RACE reads, giving one row per CDR3 protein. This sample has more than 100,000 distinct CDR3 sequences, with about 5.9% found just once. Sequences were obtained from PBMCs or a T cell subset sorted from them (not recorded which). The origin of the receptors is an adult woman who had mild COVID-19 (a few samples of this study predate the infection). Cell type and time point are not known.

This clonotype has at least ten counts. This chain joins TRBV5-1 and TRBJ2-1; D assignment may be TRBD1 or TRBD2 (5 bases each). The V gene lost 0 bases and the J gene lost 2 bases, with 6 bases spanning the gap. Germline V gene lookup returns CDR1 SGHRS and CDR2 YFSETQ. This CDR3 comprises 14 residues. The DNA for the CDR3 is TGCGCCAGCAGCTTGGAGGGACCCTACAATGAGCAGTTCTTC. Amino acid sequence: CASSLEGPYNEQFF. Full variable domain (rest looked up from reference TRBV5-1 and TRBJ2-1): KAGVTQTPRYLIKTRGQQVTLSCSPISGHRSVSWYQQTPGQGLQFLFEYFSETQRNKGNFPGRFSGRQFSNSRSEMNVSTLELGDSALYLCASSLEGPYNEQFFGPGTRLTVL.

Many counts were recorded for this clonotype. This sequence joins TRBV6-1 and TRBJ1-1, with D possibly being TRBD1 (5 bases). CDR1 and CDR2 (germline): MNHNS, SASEGT. This CDR3 contains 13 residues. V shed 2 bases and J shed 5 bases, with 9 bases lying between them. The CDR3 loop reads CASSEYQGTEAFF. The CDR3 DNA sequence: TGTGCCAGCAGTGAATATCAGGGTACTGAAGCTTTCTTT.

This chain uses TRBV6-5 with TRBJ1-5; weak D call: TRBD1 (5 bases). V lost 6 bases and J lost 5, with 14 bases in between. The CDR3 has 14 residues. CDR1 MNHEY and CDR2 SVGAGI come from the germline V gene. CDR3 loop: CASSPGRGHQPQHF. The CDR3 DNA reads as TGTGCCAGCAGCCCCGGGAGGGGACATCAGCCCCAGCATTTT.

This clonotype was observed at least ten times. The chain has TRBV3-1 and TRBJ2-7, with a possible D match to TRBD1 (6 bases). The V end was cut by 2 bases, the J end by 6 bases, with 8 bases between. The CDR3 extends over 12 amino acids. CDR1 and CDR2 (germline): LGHDT, YNNKEL (reference sequence). The CDR3: CASSQLRGEQYF. Here the CDR3 DNA reads TGTGCCAGCAGCCAACTCAGGGGCGAGCAGTACTTC.

This clonotype was observed many times. The chain joins TRBV29-1 to TRBJ2-4; D is undetermined. Germline values: CDR1 SQVTM, CDR2 ANQGSEA. Trimming took 5 bases from V and 1 from J, leaving 15 bases between them. The CDR3 runs to 15 residues. The CDR3 DNA reads TGCAGCGTTAAACCCCAAACTCACGCCAAAAACATTCAGTACTTC. Translation: CSVKPQTHAKNIQYF.

This clonotype has just a few counts. The DNA of the CDR3 is TGCGCCAGCAGTCTAGATGGGTACACTGAAGCTTTCTTT. Residues: CASSLDGYTEAFF. The chain recombines TRBV5-1 with TRBJ1-1, with D unclear. Germline V gives CDR1 SGHRS, CDR2 YFSETQ. Trimming pared 5 bases from V and 3 bases from J, leaving 11 bases between. This CDR3 has 13 residues.

This clonotype was counted a few times. The chain joins TRBV20-1 to TRBJ2-3, with D possibly being TRBD2 (6 bases). The CDR3 consists of 13 residues. Trimming stripped 7 bases from V and 4 bases from J, with 15 bases between. Germline values: CDR1 DFQATT, CDR2 SNEGSKA (reference sequence). DNA for the CDR3: TGCAGTGGTGATGCGGGGCCACCAGATACGCAGTATTTT. Amino acids: CSGDAGPPDTQYF.

This clonotype appeared many times. The rearrangement uses TRBV12-3 or TRBV12-4 and TRBJ2-7; 9 nucleotides line up with TRBD2. Trimming cost V 3 bases and J 7 bases; bases outside gene matches: 7. The CDR3 covers 14 residues. CDR3 in DNA: TGTGCCAGCAGTTTGAGGATAGCGGGAGCGGAGCAGTACTTC. Translation: CASSLRIAGAEQYF.

The chain recombines TRBV5-6 with TRBJ2-5; D gene ambiguous. V was cut by 1 base and J by 0 bases, with 10 bases left in between. The V gene's germline CDR1 is SGHDT and CDR2 YYEEEE. This CDR3 contains 15 residues. CDR3 sequence (DNA): TGTGCCAGCAGCTTGAATGGACGGTACCAAGAGACCCAGTACTTC. Translating it yields CASSLNGRYQETQYF.